What follows describes a single T cell receptor beta chain. Its antigen is not known. The same CDR3 is also encoded by other DNA sequences in this sample. This record comes from a study of shared clonotypes between healthy human individuals. Study-wide results and limits: It was observed that roughly 5.1% of naive CD4 clonotypes were shared across several donors. Sampling included only blood; tissue repertoires likely differ. Naive subsets typically showed greater estimated richness than memory subsets.

Some clones are missing from TCRdb's copy, which holds only in-frame ones; the method was immunoSEQ multiplex PCR. The data contain some 1,900,000 clones, about 95% of them singletons. CDR1 and CDR2 (germline): MGHRA, YSYEKL. V lost 1 base and J lost 7, with 5 bases in between. CDR3 length equals 12 residues. Naive CD8 populations comprised CD45RO-negative cells positively selected for CCR7, excluding terminally differentiated effector memory CD45RA+ cells. The sample taken for sequencing was naive CD8+ T cells sorted from blood. J is TRBJ2-1 and V is TRBV4-1; D remains unclear. The source of this sequence is a young man in good health. CDR3 DNA sequence: TGCGCCAGCAGCCAAGGAGCGAATGAGCAGTTCTTC. It yields the protein CASSQGANEQFF.